These 2 T cell receptor beta chains came from one sample sequenced in a study of cytomegalovirus exposure and HLA in healthy donors. A multiplex PCR was run with 60 Vbeta primers and 13 Jbeta primers. Profiling relied on immunoSEQ multiplex PCR, and the TCRdb table lists in-frame clones only, not all of them. The data hold about 98,000 clones, with roughly 70% observed a single time. Sequenced input: PBMCs. The source is a middle-aged man in good health and CMV-seronegative.

Of note for this clone: Other nucleotide sequences from this sample produce the same CDR3. The J gene is TRBJ2-3, the V gene TRBV28; perhaps TRBD1 as D (7 bases). The V and J ends lost 4 bases and 3 bases respectively, with 8 bases between them. This CDR3 is built from 13 residues. Germline CDR1 and CDR2: MDHEN and SYDVKM. This CDR3 reads CASSSGGTDTQYF. For the CDR3, the DNA is TGTGCCAGCAGTTCAGGGGGGACAGATACGCAGTATTTT.

This clone was seen a few times. The V call is TRBV2, the J call TRBJ2-5, with 13 bases fitting TRBD2. From germline, CDR1 is SNHLY and CDR2 FYNNEI. With V trimmed by 5 bases and J by 2 bases, 11 bases remained unmatched. The CDR3 has 18 residues. The CDR3 reads CASSRVLAGGRGQETQYF. DNA for the CDR3: TGTGCCAGCAGTCGTGTACTAGCGGGAGGGCGGGGACAAGAGACCCAGTACTTC.